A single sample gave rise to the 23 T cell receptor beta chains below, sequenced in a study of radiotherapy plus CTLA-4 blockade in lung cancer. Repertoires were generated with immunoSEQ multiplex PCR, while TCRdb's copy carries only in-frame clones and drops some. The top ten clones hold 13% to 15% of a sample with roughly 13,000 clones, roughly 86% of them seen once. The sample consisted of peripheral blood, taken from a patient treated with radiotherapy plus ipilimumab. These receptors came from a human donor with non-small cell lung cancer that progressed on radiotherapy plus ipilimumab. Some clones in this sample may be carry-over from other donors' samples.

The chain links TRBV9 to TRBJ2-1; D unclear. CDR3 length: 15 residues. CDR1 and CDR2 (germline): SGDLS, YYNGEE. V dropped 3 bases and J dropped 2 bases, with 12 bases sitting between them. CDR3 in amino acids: CASSGSDITYNEQFF. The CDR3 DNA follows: TGTGCCAGCAGCGGATCCGACATTACCTACAATGAGCAGTTCTTC.

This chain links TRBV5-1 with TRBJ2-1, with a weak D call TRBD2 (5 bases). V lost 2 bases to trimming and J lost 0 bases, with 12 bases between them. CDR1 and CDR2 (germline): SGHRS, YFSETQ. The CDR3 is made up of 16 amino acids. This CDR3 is CASSFERGSSYNEQFF. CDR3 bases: TGCGCCAGCAGCTTCGAAAGAGGGAGCTCCTACAATGAGCAGTTCTTC.

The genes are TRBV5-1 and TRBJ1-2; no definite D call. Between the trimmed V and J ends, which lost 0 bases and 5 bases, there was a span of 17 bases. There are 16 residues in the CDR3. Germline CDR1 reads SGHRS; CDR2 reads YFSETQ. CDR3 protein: CASSLAQIGFSYGYTF. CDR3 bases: TGCGCCAGCAGCTTGGCCCAAATTGGCTTTTCGTATGGCTACACCTTC.

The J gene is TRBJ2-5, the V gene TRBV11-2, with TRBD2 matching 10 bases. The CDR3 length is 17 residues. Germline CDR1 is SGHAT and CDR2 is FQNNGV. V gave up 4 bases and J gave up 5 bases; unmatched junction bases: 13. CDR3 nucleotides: TGTGCCAGCAGCTGGGGTGGAGCGGGGGGGGTTAGGGAGACCCAGTACTTC. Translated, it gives CASSWGGAGGVRETQYF.

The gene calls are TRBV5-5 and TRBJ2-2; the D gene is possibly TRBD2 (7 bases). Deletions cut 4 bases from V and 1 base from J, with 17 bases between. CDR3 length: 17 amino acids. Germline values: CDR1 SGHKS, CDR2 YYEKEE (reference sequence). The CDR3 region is CASSPEGGRVNTGELFF. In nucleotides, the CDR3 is TGTGCCAGCAGCCCCGAGGGGGGGCGGGTGAACACCGGGGAGCTGTTTTTT. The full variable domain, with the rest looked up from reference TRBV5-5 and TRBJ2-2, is DAGVTQSPTHLIKTRGQQVTLRCSPISGHKSVSWYQQVLGQGPQFIFQYYEKEERGRGNFPDRFSARQFPNYSSELNVNALLLGDSALYLCASSPEGGRVNTGELFFGEGSRLTVL.

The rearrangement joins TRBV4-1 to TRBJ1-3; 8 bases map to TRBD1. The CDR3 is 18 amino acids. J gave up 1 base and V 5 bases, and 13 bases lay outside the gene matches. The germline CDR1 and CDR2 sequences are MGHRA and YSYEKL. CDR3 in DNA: TGCGCCAGCAGCTTGGGACAGGAGCAGTACTTATCTGGAAACACCATATATTTT. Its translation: CASSLGQEQYLSGNTIYF.

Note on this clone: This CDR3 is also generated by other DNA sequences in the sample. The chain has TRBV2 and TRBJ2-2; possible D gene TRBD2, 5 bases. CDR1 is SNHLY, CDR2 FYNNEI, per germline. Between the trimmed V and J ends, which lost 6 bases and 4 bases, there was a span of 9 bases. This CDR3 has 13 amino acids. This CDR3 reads CASRPEVTGELFF. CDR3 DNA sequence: TGTGCCAGCAGGCCGGAGGTCACCGGGGAGCTGTTTTTT. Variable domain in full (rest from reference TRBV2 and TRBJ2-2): EPEVTQTPSHQVTQMGQEVILRCVPISNHLYFYWYRQILGQKVEFLVSFYNNEISEKSEIFDDQFSVERPDGSNFTLKIRSTKLEDSAMYFCASRPEVTGELFFGEGSRLTVL.

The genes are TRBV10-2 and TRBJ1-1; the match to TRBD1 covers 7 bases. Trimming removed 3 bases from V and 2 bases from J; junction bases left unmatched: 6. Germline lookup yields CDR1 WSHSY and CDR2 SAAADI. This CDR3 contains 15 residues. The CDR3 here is CASSDARGTNTEAFF. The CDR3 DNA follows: TGCGCCAGCAGTGATGCCAGGGGGACAAACACTGAAGCTTTCTTT.

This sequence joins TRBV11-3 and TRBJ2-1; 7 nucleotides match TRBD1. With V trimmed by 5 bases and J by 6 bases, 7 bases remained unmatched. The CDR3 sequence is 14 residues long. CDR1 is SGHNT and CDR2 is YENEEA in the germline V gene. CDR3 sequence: CASSPTGMRNEQFF. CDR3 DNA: TGTGCCAGCAGCCCGACAGGGATGCGCAATGAGCAGTTCTTC.

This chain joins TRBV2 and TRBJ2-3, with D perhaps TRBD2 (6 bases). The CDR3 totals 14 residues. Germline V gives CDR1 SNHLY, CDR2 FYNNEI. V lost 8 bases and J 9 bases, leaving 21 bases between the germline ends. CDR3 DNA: TGTGCCAGCGGAGGATTTGGCGTCGGAGGGACGCAGTATTTT. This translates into CASGGFGVGGTQYF.

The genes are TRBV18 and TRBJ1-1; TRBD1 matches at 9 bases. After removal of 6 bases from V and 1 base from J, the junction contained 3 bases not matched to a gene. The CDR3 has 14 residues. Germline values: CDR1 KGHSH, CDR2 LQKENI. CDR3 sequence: CASSPGQGNTEAFF. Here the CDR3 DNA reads TGTGCCAGCTCTCCGGGACAGGGGAACACTGAAGCTTTCTTT.

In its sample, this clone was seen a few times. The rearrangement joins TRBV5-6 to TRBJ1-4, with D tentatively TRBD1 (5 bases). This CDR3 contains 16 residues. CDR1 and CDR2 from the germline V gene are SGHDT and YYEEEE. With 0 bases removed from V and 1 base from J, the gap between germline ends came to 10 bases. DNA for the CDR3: TGTGCCAGCAGCTTGGGACGGAGGGGAACTAATGAAAAACTGTTTTTT. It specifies CASSLGRRGTNEKLFF.

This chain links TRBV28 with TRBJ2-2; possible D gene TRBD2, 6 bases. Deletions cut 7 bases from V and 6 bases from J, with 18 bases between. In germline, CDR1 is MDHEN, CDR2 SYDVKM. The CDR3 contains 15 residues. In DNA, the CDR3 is TGTGCCAGCACCCTCGGGAGCCGGGGTGCCGGGGAGCTGTTTTTT. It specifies CASTLGSRGAGELFF.

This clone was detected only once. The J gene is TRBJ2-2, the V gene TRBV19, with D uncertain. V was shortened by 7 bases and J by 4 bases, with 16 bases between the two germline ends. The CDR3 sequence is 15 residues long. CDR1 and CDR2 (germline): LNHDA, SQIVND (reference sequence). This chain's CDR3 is CASTPFQATTGELFF. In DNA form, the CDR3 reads TGTGCCAGTACCCCATTCCAGGCTACCACCGGGGAGCTGTTTTTT.

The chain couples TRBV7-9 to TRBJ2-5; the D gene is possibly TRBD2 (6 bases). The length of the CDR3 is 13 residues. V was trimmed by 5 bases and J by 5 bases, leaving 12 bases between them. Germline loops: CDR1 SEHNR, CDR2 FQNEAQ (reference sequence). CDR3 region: CASSPGGWETQYF. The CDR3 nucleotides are TGTGCCAGCAGCCCCGGGGGTTGGGAGACCCAGTACTTC.

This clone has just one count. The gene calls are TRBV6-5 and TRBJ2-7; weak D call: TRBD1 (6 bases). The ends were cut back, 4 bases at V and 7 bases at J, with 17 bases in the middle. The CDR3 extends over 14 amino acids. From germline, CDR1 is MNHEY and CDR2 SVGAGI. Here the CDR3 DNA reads TGTGCCAGCAGTTTGGCAGGGGATATTGATGAGCAGTACTTC. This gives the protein CASSLAGDIDEQYF.

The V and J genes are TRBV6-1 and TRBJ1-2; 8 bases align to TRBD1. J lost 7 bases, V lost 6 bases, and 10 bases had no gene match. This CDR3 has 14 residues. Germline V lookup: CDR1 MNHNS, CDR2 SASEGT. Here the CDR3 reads CASRGDRPVSGYTF. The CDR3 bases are TGTGCCAGCAGGGGGGACAGGCCGGTCTCTGGCTACACCTTC.

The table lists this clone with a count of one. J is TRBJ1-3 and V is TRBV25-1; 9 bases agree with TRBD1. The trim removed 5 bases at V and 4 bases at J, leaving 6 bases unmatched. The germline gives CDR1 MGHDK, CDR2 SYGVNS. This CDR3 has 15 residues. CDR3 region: CASSLGTGTGNTIYF. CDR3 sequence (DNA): TGTGCCAGCAGTCTTGGGACAGGGACAGGAAACACCATATATTTT.

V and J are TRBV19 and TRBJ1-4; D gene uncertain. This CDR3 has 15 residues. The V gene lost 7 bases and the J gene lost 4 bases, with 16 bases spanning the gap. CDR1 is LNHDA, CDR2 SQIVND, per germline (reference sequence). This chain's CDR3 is CASTPRALINEKLFF. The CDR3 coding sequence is TGTGCCAGTACCCCGAGGGCCCTGATTAATGAAAAACTGTTTTTT. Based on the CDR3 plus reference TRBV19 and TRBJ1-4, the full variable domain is DGGITQSPKYLFRKEGQNVTLSCEQNLNHDAMYWYRQDPGQGLRLIYYSQIVNDFQKGDIAEGYSVSREKKESFPLTVTSAQKNPTAFYLCASTPRALINEKLFFGSGTQLSVL.

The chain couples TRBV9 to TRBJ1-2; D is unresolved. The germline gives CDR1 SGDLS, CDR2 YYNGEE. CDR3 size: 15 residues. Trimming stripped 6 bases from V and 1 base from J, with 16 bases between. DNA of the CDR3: TGTGCCAGCACCCTCGGAGGCAAGCTTAACTATGGCTACACCTTC. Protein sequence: CASTLGGKLNYGYTF. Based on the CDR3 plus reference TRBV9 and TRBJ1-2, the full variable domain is DSGVTQTPKHLITATGQRVTLRCSPRSGDLSVYWYQQSLDQGLQFLIQYYNGEERAKGNILERFSAQQFPDLHSELNLSSLELGDSALYFCASTLGGKLNYGYTFGSGTRLTVV.

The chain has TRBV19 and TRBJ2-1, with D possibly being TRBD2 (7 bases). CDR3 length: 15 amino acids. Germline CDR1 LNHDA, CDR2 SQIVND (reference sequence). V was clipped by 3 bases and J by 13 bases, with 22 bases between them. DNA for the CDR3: TGTGCCAGTAGTATCTCCGGGGGGCCACTAATAGAACAGTTCTTC. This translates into CASSISGGPLIEQFF.

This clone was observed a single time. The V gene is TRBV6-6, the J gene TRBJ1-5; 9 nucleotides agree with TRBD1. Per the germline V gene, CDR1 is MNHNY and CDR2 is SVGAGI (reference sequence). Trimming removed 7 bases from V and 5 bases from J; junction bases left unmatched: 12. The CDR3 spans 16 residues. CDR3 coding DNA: TGTGCCAGCATTGCAGACAGGGGGTTCGGCGATCAGCCCCAGCATTTT. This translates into CASIADRGFGDQPQHF.

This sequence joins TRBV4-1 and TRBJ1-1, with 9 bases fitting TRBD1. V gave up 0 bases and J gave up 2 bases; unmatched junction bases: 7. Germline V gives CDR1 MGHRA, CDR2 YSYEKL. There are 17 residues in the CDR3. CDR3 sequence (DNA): TGCGCCAGCAGCCAAGATCCTGGGACAGGGACAAACACTGAAGCTTTCTTT. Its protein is CASSQDPGTGTNTEAFF.